This is a list of T cell receptor beta chains from one sample in a study of shared clonotypes between healthy human individuals. This table comes from immunoSEQ multiplex PCR, and its TCRdb copy is limited to in-frame clones, with some not included. In the table there are 450,000 to 500,000 clones, roughly 85% of which are singletons. Sample: PBMCs. These receptors originate from a woman aged 40 to 55 in good health. Some clones in this sample may be carry-over from other donors' samples. CDR3s leave out the opening cysteine and the closing phenylalanine or tryptophan. The size entry is marked missing in some rows and otherwise reads once, few, many or a size class.

clone size	V gene	CDR3 protein
NA	TRBV29-1	SVGLAGGPYEQY
few	TRBV18	ASSPADVAF
NA	TRBV28	ASSPLARDRSFSRTEAF
once	TRBV6-6	ASSYGQGGETQY
NA	TRBV7-6	ASSSEQGAYGEQY
many	TRBV6-1	ASSDLTSSRYNEQF
NA	TRBV5-3	ARSTSDRVTEAF
NA	TRBV20-1	SAIIRRVQY
NA	TRBV6-6	ASSPGQGTSEQF
NA	TRBV10-3	AISQGGDSYNEQF
once	TRBV9	ASGPRQLSSYNSPLH
NA	TRBV7-8	ASSARRGDQPQH
many	TRBV28	ASSSPPGQGSGEQY
NA	TRBV10-3	AISLAGGYEQY
NA	TRBV6-5	ASSYGTSGYEQY
NA	TRBV5-1	ASSLGGTGYGEQF
NA	TRBV4-3	ASSQGWQEELF
NA	TRBV7-9	ASSLPGAGGIPDTQY
NA	TRBV19	ASSIEGYQPQH
NA	TRBV5-8	ASSLEGSGPLYNEQF
NA	TRBV28	ASSLVRLREQY
NA	TRBV6-1	ASALSGGGQPQH
once	TRBV25-1	ASSGEGLYYGYT
NA	TRBV4-2	ASSLKGGDSNQPQH
NA	TRBV7-8	ASSSELGANVLT
few	TRBV9	ASSVGPNSYEQY
NA	TRBV5-1	ASSSKGPTNTEAF
once	TRBV28	ASSQTTPSQH
NA	TRBV21-1	ASSRLPGHHIYYEQY
once	TRBV28	ASRNYANYEQY